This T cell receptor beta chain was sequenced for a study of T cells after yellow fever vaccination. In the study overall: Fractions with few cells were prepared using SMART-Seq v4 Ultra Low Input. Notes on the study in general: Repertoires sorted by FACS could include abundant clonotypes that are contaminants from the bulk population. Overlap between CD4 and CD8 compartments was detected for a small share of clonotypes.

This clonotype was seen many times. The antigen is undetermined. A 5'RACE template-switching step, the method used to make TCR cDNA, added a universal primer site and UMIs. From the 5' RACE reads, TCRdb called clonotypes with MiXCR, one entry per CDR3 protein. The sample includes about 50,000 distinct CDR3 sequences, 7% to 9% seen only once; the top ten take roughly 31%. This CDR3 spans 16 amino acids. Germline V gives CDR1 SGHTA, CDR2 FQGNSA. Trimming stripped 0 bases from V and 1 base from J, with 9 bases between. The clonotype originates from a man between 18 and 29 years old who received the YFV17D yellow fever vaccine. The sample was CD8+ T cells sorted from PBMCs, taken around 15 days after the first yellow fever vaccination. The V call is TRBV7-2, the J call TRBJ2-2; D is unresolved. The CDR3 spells CASSLAQTENTGELFF. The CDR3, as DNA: TGTGCCAGCAGCTTAGCGCAGACGGAGAACACCGGGGAGCTGTTTTTT.